This T cell receptor beta chain comes out of a study of blood T cells in healthy people across ages. General observations from the study: Long-lived donors had more naive CD4+ cells and higher diversity than aged donors. Per million T cells, the diversity of TCR beta decreased roughly linearly as age advanced.

As concerns this clonotype: Its antigen is not known.

The use of a sample-barcoded 5' primer and a J-beta primer mix characterized a second PCR of about 7 to 12 cycles. Carrying 12 random nucleotides, a template-switch adaptor labeled each individual cDNA molecule. TCRdb recomputed calls from the 5' RACE reads with MiXCR, one row per CDR3 protein. Of about 1,500,000 distinct CDR3 sequences listed, 28% are singletons. The sequence derives from a woman between 25 and 40 years old in good health. The sequencing input was blood.

CDR3: CATLPRQGTSGFSYNEQFF. The CDR3 coding sequence is TGTGCCACCCTACCCCGGCAGGGAACTAGCGGTTTCTCCTACAATGAGCAGTTCTTC. This chain links TRBV24-1 with TRBJ2-1; 8 nucleotides agree with TRBD2. The V gene's germline CDR1 is KGHDR and CDR2 SFDVKD. Trimming at V came to 9 bases and at J to 0 bases, leaving 18 bases not matched to a gene. This CDR3 region has 19 residues.